Listed below are T cell receptor beta chains from one sample, sequenced in a study of T cell repertoires in ileal Crohn's disease. This table comes from immunoSEQ multiplex PCR, and its TCRdb copy is limited to in-frame clones, with some not included. The sample shows 5,100 or so clones, 80% to 90% of them seen only once. Material: ileal tissue. The receptors were sampled from an adult with Crohn's disease. CDR3s include the opening cysteine and the closing phenylalanine or tryptophan. D genes are given only for firm matches. Only part of the rows carry a size: once, few, many, or a class if the clone is expanded.

CDR3nt	CDR3aa	d_gene	abundance	v_gene	j_gene	len
TGCGCCAGCAGCCCGAGGGGGCGGGGTGCCCTCACAGATACGCAGTATTTT	CASSPRGRGALTDTQYF	NA	NA	TRBV4-3	TRBJ2-3	17
TGTGCCAGCAGTGCCAGGACCTCCTACGAGCAGTACTTC	CASSARTSYEQYF	NA	NA	TRBV6-1	TRBJ2-7	13
TGTGCCAGCAGCTTAGACGTTAACTATGGCTACACCTTC	CASSLDVNYGYTF	NA	few	TRBV7-2	TRBJ1-2	13
TGTGCCAGCAGCTTAGCCTCTGGAAACACCATATATTTT	CASSLASGNTIYF	NA	NA	TRBV7-2	TRBJ1-3	13
TGTGCCAGCAGCCACAGGAATCAGCCCCAGCATTTT	CASSHRNQPQHF	NA	NA	TRBV7-8	TRBJ1-5	12
TGTGCCAGCAGCCCACAGGGAGACAATTCACCCCTCCACTTT	CASSPQGDNSPLHF	NA	once	TRBV5-6	TRBJ1-6	14
TGTGCCAGCAGGTCCCAGGGGGAGAGAGCTTTCTTT	CASRSQGERAFF	TRBD1	NA	TRBV11-2	TRBJ1-1	12
TGTGCCAGCAGCGTAGGTGGTTGGAAGGGATCCACAGATACGCAGTATTTT	CASSVGGWKGSTDTQYF	NA	once	TRBV9	TRBJ2-3	17
TGTGCCAGCAGCTGGACCCACGAGCAGTACTTC	CASSWTHEQYF	NA	NA	TRBV5-6	TRBJ2-7	11
TGTGCCAGCAACGAGGGGGGGAGCTCCTATAATTCACCCCTCCACTTT	CASNEGGSSYNSPLHF	NA	NA	TRBV5-4	TRBJ1-6	16
TGTGCCAGCAGCGAAGCTGGGACAGGGTTGTTTGGCTACACCTTC	CASSEAGTGLFGYTF	NA	NA	TRBV12-1	TRBJ1-2	15
TGTGCCAGCAGCGAATACCTGGACAGGGAGGTTATTCCCTACGAGCAGTACTTC	CASSEYLDREVIPYEQYF	TRBD1	NA	TRBV9	TRBJ2-7	18
TGCAGCGTTGGAGGGGACTCCGGTGAAAAACTGTTTTTT	CSVGGDSGEKLFF	NA	NA	TRBV29-1	TRBJ1-4	13
TGTGCCAGCAGCCCCCCGGTTTTGGGAGGGCTTGAAAAACTGTTTTTT	CASSPPVLGGLEKLFF	NA	NA	TRBV28	TRBJ1-4	16
TGTGCCAGCAGCCCGGGACTAGCGACCTACAATGAGCAGTTCTTC	CASSPGLATYNEQFF	TRBD2	NA	TRBV7-2	TRBJ2-1	15
TGCGCCAGCAGCCAAGGGACTAGCGGGAGAGATACGCAGTATTTT	CASSQGTSGRDTQYF	TRBD2	NA	TRBV4-3	TRBJ2-3	15
TGTGCCAGCAGCTTGGTCGACAGGAACCAAGAGACCCAGTACTTC	CASSLVDRNQETQYF	NA	NA	TRBV5-8	TRBJ2-5	15
TGTGCCACCAGCAGAGATGTAGGTAATGAAAAACTGTTTTTT	CATSRDVGNEKLFF	NA	NA	TRBV15	TRBJ1-4	14
TGCAGCGCACGGCCCTTTGCTGGGGGGCGATTCTACGAGCAGTACTTC	CSARPFAGGRFYEQYF	NA	NA	TRBV29-1	TRBJ2-7	16
TGTGCCAGCAGCCCACAAGTGGGTTACGAGCAGTACTTC	CASSPQVGYEQYF	NA	large	TRBV27	TRBJ2-7	13
TGCGCCAGCAGCTTGGAGATCCCAGGGAGTCAGCAGTACTTC	CASSLEIPGSQQYF	NA	NA	TRBV5-1	TRBJ2-7	14
TGCGCCAGCAGCTACCGGACAGGAGACTCCTACGAGCAGTACTTC	CASSYRTGDSYEQYF	TRBD1	NA	TRBV5-1	TRBJ2-7	15
TGTGCCTCCAGCAGCGCGGCCCAGGATACGCAGTATTTT	CASSSAAQDTQYF	NA	NA	TRBV9	TRBJ2-3	13
TGTGCCAGCAGCTCACAGGGCCATGAGCAGTTCTTC	CASSSQGHEQFF	NA	NA	TRBV7-9	TRBJ2-1	12
TGCGCCAGCAGCTTCTGGGGTCGGGAACCCCAGCATTTT	CASSFWGREPQHF	NA	NA	TRBV5-1	TRBJ1-5	13
TGTGCCAGCAGTTTATCACAGGGGGCGAGAGGCAATGAGCAGTTCTTC	CASSLSQGARGNEQFF	TRBD1	NA	TRBV27	TRBJ2-1	16
TGTGCCAGCAGCACGGGACTAGCGGTTCCCGGGGAGCTGTTTTTT	CASSTGLAVPGELFF	TRBD2	NA	TRBV11-3	TRBJ2-2	15
TGTGCTAGTGGTTTGCCCCGCGGGGGAACTGGGGCCAACGTCCTGACTTTC	CASGLPRGGTGANVLTF	TRBD2	NA	TRBV12-5	TRBJ2-6	17
TGCGCCAGCAGTCCCGGGACTCCTCGGGGGGTTGGGGCCAACGTCCTGACTTTC	CASSPGTPRGVGANVLTF	TRBD2	once	TRBV4-3	TRBJ2-6	18
TGCGCCAGCAGCTTGGGGCAGGGCGGACAGCCCCAGCATTTT	CASSLGQGGQPQHF	NA	NA	TRBV5-1	TRBJ1-5	14
TGTGCCAGCAGCTTAGGTCTTTTCAACACCGGGGAGCTGTTTTTT	CASSLGLFNTGELFF	NA	NA	TRBV11-2	TRBJ2-2	15
TGTGCAAGTCGCTTAGATCCAGACCGAAATCAGCCCCAGCATTTT	CASRLDPDRNQPQHF	NA	once	TRBV12-2	TRBJ1-5	15
TGTGCCAGCAGCTTGAGCGGGAATGAGCAGTTCTTC	CASSLSGNEQFF	NA	NA	TRBV5-6	TRBJ2-1	12
TGCGCCAGCAGCCAAGAAGCGCGACTACCGACCGGGGAGCTGTTTTTT	CASSQEARLPTGELFF	NA	NA	TRBV4-3	TRBJ2-2	16
TGTGCCAGCAGCTTAGCCGTCTCGGACTCACCCCTCCACTTT	CASSLAVSDSPLHF	NA	NA	TRBV11-1	TRBJ1-6	14
TGTGCCAGCAGCCGACTAGCGGGGGACTACGAGCAGTACTTC	CASSRLAGDYEQYF	TRBD2	NA	TRBV27	TRBJ2-7	14
TGCGCCAGCAGCTTGGTCCAGGGCCATCAGCCCCAGCATTTT	CASSLVQGHQPQHF	NA	once	TRBV5-1	TRBJ1-5	14
TGTGCCTGGAGGGTCGGGAGGGACCGGGGCGAGCAGTACTTC	CAWRVGRDRGEQYF	TRBD2	once	TRBV30	TRBJ2-7	14
TGTGCCAGCAGTGAAACCCCCCTAGCGTACAAAAGCGAGCAGTACTTC	CASSETPLAYKSEQYF	NA	NA	TRBV2	TRBJ2-7	16
TGTGCCAGCAGTGAAGCGGGGGCTAGCGGTTACCGAGGGGAGCAGTACTTC	CASSEAGASGYRGEQYF	NA	NA	TRBV6-1	TRBJ2-7	17
TGTGCCACCACGGCTCGGGTGGGGGGGGCCCGGGAGACCCAGTACTTC	CATTARVGGARETQYF	NA	NA	TRBV15	TRBJ2-5	16